These 14 T cell receptor beta chains were all obtained from the same sample, sequenced in a study of T-cell reconstitution after alpha-beta-depleted transplantation in children listed by TCRdb under 2016. Reading the label with the study, this specimen's treatment or condition is: allogeneic hematopoietic cell transplantation with graft depleted of TCRalphabeta T cells and CD19 B cells. Library preparation used PCR. Sequenced using an Illumina HiSeq 2500. TCR libraries were prepared with molecular barcoding, using unique molecular identifiers to normalize TCRbeta repertoire quantification. TCRdb applied fastp at Q25 and MiXCR to the public reads, then kept only in-frame beta chains. When rows share a CDR3 protein, they turn into one entry using the most common DNA and genes. For this sample there are some 460,000 distinct CDR3 sequences; 15% to 20% appear just once. The top ten clonotypes cover about 32% of the sample.

This material consisted of PBMCs, mostly from graft donor cells, taken 360 days after TCRalphabeta/CD19-depleted stem cell transplant. These receptors came from a boy younger than two who had a stem cell transplant for Wiskott-Aldrich syndrome, so the T cells may come from the graft donor.

This clonotype was observed a few times. This chain connects TRBV11-3 to TRBJ1-2; TRBD1 might be the D (5 bases). Between the trimmed V and J ends, which lost 5 bases and 1 base, there was a span of 11 bases. Germline V gene lookup returns CDR1 SGHNT and CDR2 YENEEA. The CDR3 contains 14 residues. In DNA, the CDR3 is TGTGCCAGCAGCCTAACAGGTTTTAACTATGGCTACACCTTC. The encoded protein is CASSLTGFNYGYTF.

The chain has TRBV29-1 and TRBJ2-1, with TRBD2 matching over 9 bases. The CDR3 is 16 amino acids. The germline gives CDR1 SQVTM, CDR2 ANQGSEA. V lost 0 bases, J lost 7 bases, and 10 bases stayed unmatched. Here the CDR3 DNA reads TGCAGCGTTGAAGATCATTGGCGGGAGGGGACGAATGAGCAGTTCTTC. Encoded protein: CSVEDHWREGTNEQFF.

This clonotype was recorded a few times. This chain links TRBV5-1 with TRBJ2-6, with 7 nucleotides matching TRBD1. Germline-derived CDR1 and CDR2 are SGHRS and YFSETQ. This CDR3 region has 18 residues. V was clipped by 0 bases and J by 2 bases; unmatched bases: 8. This chain's CDR3 is CASSLAPIRGTGANVLTF. In DNA form, the CDR3 reads TGCGCCAGCAGCTTGGCCCCAATCAGGGGGACTGGGGCCAACGTCCTGACTTTC.

This clonotype appeared a few times. The genes are TRBV7-9 and TRBJ2-5; D not certain. This CDR3 comprises 13 residues. V lost 2 bases and J 4 bases, leaving 8 bases between the germline ends. From germline, CDR1 is SEHNR and CDR2 FQNEAQ (reference sequence). Here the CDR3 DNA reads TGTGCCAGCAGCTTAAGTGGCTCAGAGACCCAGTACTTC. Translating gives CASSLSGSETQYF.

The V gene is TRBV14, the J gene TRBJ2-7; D gene ambiguous. Trimming stripped 4 bases from V and 0 bases from J, with 13 bases between. Looked up from germline, CDR1 is SGHDN and CDR2 is FVKESK. The CDR3 spans 15 residues. CDR3 protein: CASSPIFGLSYEQYF. The CDR3 coding sequence is TGTGCCAGCAGCCCCATCTTCGGCCTCTCCTACGAGCAGTACTTC.

The V gene is TRBV24-1, the J gene TRBJ2-1; 10 bases align to TRBD2. V was clipped by 0 bases and J by 7 bases; unmatched bases: 2. The germline V gene has CDR1 KGHDR and CDR2 SFDVKD. The CDR3 loop spans 15 amino acids. Here the CDR3 DNA reads TGTGCCACCAGTGATTTGCCTAGCGGGAGAAATGAGCAGTTCTTC. Translated, it gives CATSDLPSGRNEQFF.

The genes are TRBV20-1 and TRBJ1-5, with D possibly being TRBD1 (6 bases). The CDR3 runs 13 residues. V was clipped by 7 bases and J by 5 bases, with 15 bases between them. Germline V gives CDR1 DFQATT, CDR2 SNEGSKA (reference sequence). Here the CDR3 reads CSVWGGFDQPQHF. In nucleotides, the CDR3 is TGCAGTGTCTGGGGGGGCTTCGATCAGCCCCAGCATTTT.

There are many counts of this clonotype. The gene calls are TRBV5-1 and TRBJ1-2; TRBD1 might be the D (5 bases). The CDR3 length is 13 residues. Per germline, CDR1 SGHRS and CDR2 YFSETQ. The V gene lost 4 bases and the J gene lost 4 bases, with 11 bases spanning the gap. DNA for the CDR3: TGCGCCAGCAGCGGGGGACCGTCCTATGGCTACACCTTC. Its protein product is CASSGGPSYGYTF.

For the CDR3, the DNA is TGTGCCTTGGAAAGGGGGAGTGGCTACACCTTC. Residues: CALERGSGYTF. This sequence joins TRBV2 and TRBJ1-2, with a possible D match to TRBD1 (6 bases). Per the germline V gene, CDR1 is SNHLY and CDR2 is FYNNEI. This CDR3 contains 11 residues. V was clipped by 11 bases and J by 7 bases, with 14 bases between them.

This clonotype was seen only a few times. The gene calls are TRBV5-1 and TRBJ2-3, with D perhaps matching TRBD1 or TRBD2 (6 bases each). Trimming took off 0 bases at V and 4 bases at J, with 21 bases between the two ends. Germline loops: CDR1 SGHRS, CDR2 YFSETQ. The CDR3 runs 18 residues. In DNA form, the CDR3 reads TGCGCCAGCAGCTTGGTGGTCCCTCGGAGGGGGTTGGCAGATACGCAGTATTTT. Translation: CASSLVVPRRGLADTQYF.

This clonotype has a handful of counts. The chain uses TRBV3-1 and TRBJ2-7; D is unresolved. Trimming removed 3 bases from V and 7 bases from J, with 10 bases in between. CDR1 is LGHDT, CDR2 YNNKEL, per germline (reference sequence). CDR3 size: 12 residues. In nucleotides, the CDR3 is TGTGCCAGCAGCCAGTCCCTAGGAGAGCAGTACTTC. This sequence encodes CASSQSLGEQYF.

The chain couples TRBV9 to TRBJ2-7, with TRBD2 identical over 10 bases. Germline trimming cut 4 bases from V and 0 bases from J; bases unmatched to any gene: 7. CDR3 length: 16 amino acids. The germline V gene has CDR1 SGDLS and CDR2 YYNGEE. The CDR3 bases are TGTGCCAGCAGCCCATCTAGCGGGAGTTACTCCTACGAGCAGTACTTC. It translates to CASSPSSGSYSYEQYF.

This clonotype was detected a few times. The chain recombines TRBV6-2 or TRBV6-3 with TRBJ2-7; 9 bases are shared with TRBD1. This CDR3 spans 14 amino acids. The germline V gene has CDR1 MNHEY and CDR2 SVGEGT. Losses at the gene ends were 7 bases for V and 7 bases for J; bases not matched to a gene: 11. The CDR3 DNA reads as TGTGCCAGCAAACCCGGGACAGGGACTACGGAGCAGTACTTC. It translates to CASKPGTGTTEQYF.

This clonotype was recorded only once. The CDR3 bases are TGTGCCACGACTAGCGGGTGGCTAGAGACCCAGTACTTC. This translates into CATTSGWLETQYF. J is TRBJ2-5 and V is TRBV15, with TRBD2 matching 10 bases. This CDR3 contains 13 residues. Germline V gene data show CDR1 as LNHNV and CDR2 as YYDKDF (reference sequence). The V segment lost 9 bases and the J segment 4 bases; nucleotides outside the gene matches: 5.